This T cell receptor (beta chain) was sequenced for a study of T cell changes during pregnancy in multiple sclerosis. Assay used: immunoSEQ multiplex PCR; TCRdb lists only in-frame clones, some missing. The sample has some 80,000 clones, roughly 90% seen once. J was trimmed by 2 bases and V by 3 bases; bases with no gene match: 3. The CDR3 has 17 residues. Germline CDR1 SEHNR, CDR2 FQNEAQ (reference sequence). The TCR originated in a female donor in good health, enrolled as a control in a pregnancy study. Sequencing was performed on peripheral blood, taken in the first trimester of pregnancy. This chain joins TRBV7-9 and TRBJ2-2, with 13 bases identical to TRBD2. In DNA form, the CDR3 reads TGTGCCAGCAGCTTTGGACTAGCGGGGGCAAACACCGGGGAGCTGTTTTTT. This codes for CASSFGLAGANTGELFF.